What follows describes a single T cell receptor beta chain. The record originates from a study of CD8 T cells in Susac syndrome. The germline V gene encodes CDR1 MNHEY and CDR2 SVGAGI. V lost 4 bases to trimming and J lost 5 bases, with 20 bases between them. This CDR3 contains 16 residues. RNA in amounts of roughly 0.5 to 1 ug was reverse transcribed with random hexamers. From the immunoSEQ multiplex PCR reads, TCRdb called clonotypes with MiXCR, one entry per CDR3 protein. The table includes 170,000 or so distinct CDR3 sequences, 85% to 95% detected once. FACS was used to enrich TEMRA cells, whereas the CD8+ and CD4+ T cells were obtained by negative isolation.

The genes are TRBV6-5 and TRBJ1-2; the D gene is possibly TRBD1 (6 bases). The TCR sequence derives from a human donor with multiple sclerosis. The material sequenced was CD8+ T cells from PBMCs. The CDR3 DNA reads TGTGCCAGCAGTTCCGGGGGCTACTCTTTCGAATATGGCTACACCTTC. It translates to CASSSGGYSFEYGYTF.